The source of this T cell receptor (beta chain) is a study of cytomegalovirus exposure and HLA in healthy donors. Germline CDR1 is MNHNS and CDR2 is SASEGT. V lost 8 bases to trimming and J lost 5 bases, with 9 bases between them. This CDR3 region has 12 residues. Study results and limitations: Follow-up analysis seemed to connect common viral pathogens with several of the most significant clusters identified. According to the study, some 160 TCR beta chains were cytomegalovirus-associated. The productive fraction for most TCR beta V segments was about 90% or about 30% in an earlier analysis.

This clone appeared a single time. Its antigen is not identified. The study ran its PCR with 60 Vbeta and 13 Jbeta primers. The method was immunoSEQ multiplex PCR; TCRdb's version includes in-frame clones alone and lacks a portion of them. Seen here are some 160,000 clones, more than 60% observed once, and the top ten hold about 7.7%. This clonotype originated in a woman in her thirties or forties in good health and CMV-seropositive. The chain uses TRBV6-1 and TRBJ1-4; D might be TRBD1 (5 bases). The material sequenced was PBMCs. CDR3 DNA sequence: TGTGCCAGCGGGGCGAGAAATGAAAAACTGTTTTTT. This encodes CASGARNEKLFF.